The 13 T cell receptor beta chains presented below share a single source sample, sequenced in a study of identical twins. MiXCR, run by TCRdb on the 5' RACE reads, gives a single entry per CDR3 protein. Among about 260,000 distinct CDR3 sequences listed, 7% were seen once. This sample also belongs to another study, concerning yellow fever vaccine responses in identical twins.

Sample: memory (CD45RO+) T cells sorted from blood. These receptors all come from a woman aged 18-30 years in good health.

In its sample, this clonotype was seen a few times. J is TRBJ2-5 and V is TRBV20-1; a possible D gene is TRBD2 (5 bases). V shed 3 bases and J shed 6 bases, with 14 bases lying between them. The CDR3 runs 13 residues. Germline V gives CDR1 DFQATT, CDR2 SNEGSKA (reference sequence). CDR3 DNA sequence: TGCAGTGCTAGTGACAACACGGGAAAGACCCAGTACTTC. This sequence encodes CSASDNTGKTQYF.

This clonotype was counted ten times or more. V and J are TRBV4-1 and TRBJ2-5; possibly TRBD1 for D (6 bases). The CDR3 covers 13 residues. V was pared by 4 bases and J by 1 base, with 7 bases between. CDR1 and CDR2 (germline): MGHRA, YSYEKL. In DNA form, the CDR3 reads TGCGCCAGCAGCCGGGACATCCAAGAGACCCAGTACTTC. Translated: CASSRDIQETQYF.

This clonotype was seen repeatedly, ten times or more. This chain links TRBV3-1 with TRBJ2-2; 7 positions agree with TRBD2. Trimming removed 1 base from V and 1 base from J; junction bases left unmatched: 3. Looked up from germline, CDR1 is LGHDT and CDR2 is YNNKEL (reference sequence). CDR3 length: 16 amino acids. The CDR3 sequence: CASSQGASGNTGELFF. As DNA, the CDR3 is TGTGCCAGCAGCCAAGGGGCTAGCGGGAACACCGGGGAGCTGTTTTTT.

In its sample, this clonotype was seen a few times. This chain uses TRBV20-1 with TRBJ2-3; 12 nucleotides line up with TRBD2. Trimming took 5 bases from V and 4 from J; bases not matched to a gene: 16. Germline V CDR1 and CDR2: DFQATT, SNEGSKA (reference sequence). This CDR3 is 18 amino acids long. The CDR3 bases are TGCAGTGCTGCAAAGCTTACTAGCGGGGGGCCCGTGGCAGATACGCAGTATTTT. Protein: CSAAKLTSGGPVADTQYF.

This clonotype was detected only a few times. The chain is built from TRBV27 and TRBJ2-5, with 7 bases matching TRBD1. The length of the CDR3 is 14 residues. The junction had 8 bases not matched to a gene; V was cut back by 6 bases and J by 4 bases. Germline V lookup: CDR1 MNHEY, CDR2 SMNVEV (reference sequence). The CDR3 region has the DNA TGTGCCAGCAGGTACAGGGGCGGGTTAGAGACCCAGTACTTC. Translating gives CASRYRGGLETQYF.

In its sample, this clonotype was seen a few times. The V and J genes are TRBV5-1 and TRBJ1-1; D gene ambiguous. CDR1 is SGHRS, CDR2 YFSETQ, per germline. The CDR3 runs 13 residues. Trimming removed 1 base at V and 6 bases at J, with 10 bases between. The CDR3 region has the DNA TGCGCCAGCAGCTTGTGGGCAGCCGCTGAAGCTTTCTTT. As protein: CASSLWAAAEAFF.

The genes are TRBV14 and TRBJ1-5; tentative D call: TRBD1 (6 bases). Germline values: CDR1 SGHDN, CDR2 FVKESK. This CDR3 is built from 14 residues. The germline V and J ends were trimmed by 0 bases and 6 bases, with 9 bases remaining between them. The CDR3: CASSQDGGAQPQHF. The CDR3 DNA is TGTGCCAGCAGCCAAGATGGGGGGGCTCAGCCCCAGCATTTT.

This clonotype was observed a few times. The V and J genes are TRBV7-8 and TRBJ2-7; TRBD2 matches 9 bases. Germline assignment: CDR1 SGHVS and CDR2 FQNEAQ. This CDR3 spans 15 amino acids. J gave up 0 bases and V 5 bases, and 5 bases lay outside the gene matches. The CDR3 nucleotides are TGTGCCAGCAGCCCGACTAGCGGAGACTCCTACGAGCAGTACTTC. Translating gives CASSPTSGDSYEQYF.

V and J are TRBV28 and TRBJ2-7, with TRBD2 matching 8 bases. Trimming took 5 bases from V and 11 from J; bases not matched to a gene: 8. Germline loops: CDR1 MDHEN, CDR2 SYDVKM. There are 12 residues in the CDR3. CDR3 protein: CASSTTTGGEYF. CDR3 nucleotide sequence: TGTGCCAGCAGTACGACTACCGGGGGGGAGTACTTC.

This clonotype was detected a few times. The rearrangement links TRBV6-1 to TRBJ1-1; 8 bases agree with TRBD1. The germline V gene encodes CDR1 MNHNS and CDR2 SASEGT. V shed 2 bases and J 4 bases; nucleotides not matched to a gene: 3. This CDR3 spans 14 amino acids. CDR3 nucleotides: TGTGCCAGCAGTGAAAGGACAGGGTTCACTGAAGCTTTCTTT. Protein sequence: CASSERTGFTEAFF.

The sample holds many counts of this clonotype. This rearrangement joins TRBV5-1 to TRBJ2-5; 8 nucleotides agree with TRBD2. The J segment lost 3 bases and the V segment lost 0 bases, leaving 1 base of the junction unmatched. The CDR3 extends over 14 amino acids. Looked up from germline, CDR1 is SGHRS and CDR2 is YFSETQ. The CDR3 DNA reads TGCGCCAGCAGCTTGGGTAGCGGGAAAGAGACCCAGTACTTC. Its protein product is CASSLGSGKETQYF.

This clonotype was picked up a small number of times. V gene TRBV6-1 combines with J gene TRBJ1-1; TRBD1 matches 9 bases. V lost 6 bases, J lost 0 bases, and 14 bases stayed unmatched. Germline V gives CDR1 MNHNS, CDR2 SASEGT. The CDR3 loop spans 18 amino acids. CDR3 sequence reads: CASRSYPGTGIMNTEAFF. Written as DNA, the CDR3 is TGTGCCAGCAGATCCTACCCCGGGACAGGGATCATGAACACTGAAGCTTTCTTT.

This clonotype was detected only a few times. The rearrangement links TRBV5-1 to TRBJ1-1; no clear D gene. The CDR3 has 15 residues. CDR1 and CDR2 from the germline V gene are SGHRS and YFSETQ. Trimming took off 4 bases at V and 4 bases at J, with 17 bases between the two ends. Here the CDR3 reads CASSPGPSHGTEAFF. DNA of the CDR3: TGCGCCAGCAGCCCCGGACCGTCCCATGGCACTGAAGCTTTCTTT.